Listed below are T cell receptor beta chains from one sample, sequenced in a study of T cell clones after liver transplantation. Generated by immunoSEQ multiplex PCR, the TCRdb table keeps only in-frame clones and is missing some. The sample yields about 70,000 clones, over 70% seen once. Sequencing was performed on CD4+ T cells from blood, taken 12 months after liver transplant. These receptors came from a human patient who received a liver transplant. Some T cells may trace back to the graft donor. CDR3s include the opening cysteine and the closing phenylalanine or tryptophan. A D gene is named only where the DNA matches it firmly. Some rows have no size entry. The others give once, few or many, or a class for an expanded clone.

>NA|TRBJ2-7|NA|TRBV5-1|15
CASSLSGRLPYEQYF
TGCGCCAGCAGCTTGTCGGGACGGCTGCCCTACGAGCAGTACTTC
>NA|TRBJ2-5|NA|TRBV28|13
CASNLQEQETQYF
TGTGCCAGCAACCTACAGGAACAAGAGACCCAGTACTTC
>NA|TRBJ2-5|NA|TRBV5-1|14
CASSFHGQQETQYF
TGCGCCAGCAGCTTCCACGGACAGCAAGAGACCCAGTACTTC
>NA|TRBJ2-7|once|TRBV27|14
CASSLFPSSYEQYF
TGTGCCAGCAGTTTATTCCCGAGCTCCTACGAGCAGTACTTC
>TRBD1|TRBJ1-5|NA|TRBV19|17
CASSIDSHRGLGQPQHF
TGTGCCAGTAGTATAGATTCCCACAGGGGGCTAGGTCAGCCCCAGCATTTT
>TRBD1|TRBJ1-4|NA|TRBV6-5|14
CASRSQGANEKLFF
TGTGCCAGCAGGTCACAGGGGGCTAATGAAAAACTGTTTTTT
>TRBD1|TRBJ1-1|NA|TRBV7-9|12
CASSPDRAEAFF
TGTGCCAGCAGCCCGGACAGGGCGGAAGCTTTCTTT
>TRBD1|TRBJ2-7|NA|TRBV6-5|15
CASSSQGQGIYEQYF
TGTGCCAGCAGTTCCCAAGGACAGGGGATCTACGAGCAGTACTTC
>TRBD1|TRBJ1-4|NA|TRBV27|14
CASSSDRVWGKLFF
TGTGCCAGCAGTTCGGACAGGGTATGGGGAAAACTGTTTTTT
>TRBD1|TRBJ1-4|NA|TRBV27|16
CASSPGTGVRNEKLFF
TGTGCCAGCAGCCCCGGGACAGGGGTACGTAATGAAAAACTGTTTTTT
>TRBD2|TRBJ2-7|once|TRBV18|15
CASSPRTSGDYEQYF
TGTGCCAGCTCACCTAGGACTAGCGGGGACTACGAGCAGTACTTC
>NA|TRBJ1-1|NA|TRBV28|15
CASSPADRTGTEAFF
TGTGCCAGCAGTCCAGCAGACAGGACGGGAACTGAAGCTTTCTTT
>NA|TRBJ1-5|NA|TRBV23-1|15
CASSQSGQDNQPQHF
TGCGCCAGCAGTCAATCGGGGCAGGACAATCAGCCCCAGCATTTT
>NA|TRBJ1-1|once|TRBV27|14
CASSLLGENTEAFF
TGTGCCAGCAGTCTTCTAGGGGAGAACACTGAAGCTTTCTTT
>NA|TRBJ1-1|NA|TRBV2|11
CASSDRGRAFF
TGTGCCAGCAGTGATAGGGGACGTGCTTTCTTT
>NA|TRBJ2-5|few|TRBV7-3|16
CASSLGLGRGKETQYF
TGTGCCAGCAGCTTAGGTCTAGGGCGAGGCAAAGAGACCCAGTACTTC